This entry lists 8 T cell receptor beta chains sequenced from one sample in a study of T cell responses to AZD1222 COVID-19 vaccine. Produced via immunoSEQ multiplex PCR; TCRdb's table is partial and in-frame only. The sample contains roughly 120,000 clones, 88% of which appear only once. The specimen comprised peripheral blood, sampled on day 0 of AZD1222 vaccination. These receptors were taken from an adult in good health.

This clone has just one count. This sequence joins TRBV7-2 and TRBJ2-7; TRBD1 agrees at 7 bases. Trimming cost V 1 base and J 6 bases; bases outside gene matches: 9. CDR1 SGHTA and CDR2 FQGNSA come from the germline V gene. The CDR3 is 15 residues long. The CDR3 nucleotides are TGTGCCAGCAGCTTAGTGGGGGTCCAGGGGGTCGAGCAGTACTTC. Encoded protein: CASSLVGVQGVEQYF.

The chain employs TRBV3-1 (or the pseudogene TRBV3-2) and TRBJ2-2, with unresolved D. Between the trimmed V and J ends, which lost 3 bases and 0 bases, there was a span of 14 bases. Germline V gene data show CDR1 as LGHDT and CDR2 as YNNKEL (reference sequence). The CDR3 totals 17 residues. The chain's CDR3 is CASSQVNQYANTGELFF. The DNA of the CDR3 is TGTGCCAGCAGCCAGGTCAACCAATACGCGAACACCGGGGAGCTGTTTTTT.

V usage is TRBV10-2 and J usage is TRBJ2-1; 9 bases agree with TRBD2. In germline, CDR1 is WSHSY, CDR2 SAAADI. This CDR3 comprises 14 residues. After removal of 4 bases from V and 4 bases from J, the junction contained 2 bases not matched to a gene. This CDR3 reads CASSGLAGYNEQFF. CDR3 DNA: TGCGCCAGCAGTGGGCTAGCGGGGTACAATGAGCAGTTCTTC.

Here the CDR3 reads CASSRDRGNTIYF. CDR3 nucleotide sequence: TGTGCCAGCAGTCGCGACAGGGGAAACACCATATATTTT. The J gene is TRBJ1-3, the V gene TRBV14; D is possibly TRBD1 (6 bases). Germline CDR1 and CDR2: SGHDN and FVKESK. The ends were cut back, 6 bases at V and 4 bases at J, with 10 bases in the middle. This CDR3 has 13 residues.

This chain joins TRBV28 and TRBJ1-2; D is unclear. The CDR3 is 13 residues long. Germline V gives CDR1 MDHEN, CDR2 SYDVKM. Trimming stripped 3 bases from V and 1 base from J, with 6 bases between. Here the CDR3 reads CASSLESNYGYTF. DNA for the CDR3: TGTGCCAGCAGTTTGGAGAGTAACTATGGCTACACCTTC.

CDR3: CASRQTTSGRTDTQYF. The CDR3 DNA sequence: TGTGCCAGCAGACAAACGACTAGCGGACGCACAGATACGCAGTATTTT. This chain links TRBV6-6 with TRBJ2-3, with 9 bases fitting TRBD2. This CDR3 spans 16 amino acids. Looked up from germline, CDR1 is MNHNY and CDR2 is SVGAGI (reference sequence). The trim removed 6 bases at V and 1 base at J, leaving 8 bases unmatched.

The rearrangement uses TRBV19 and TRBJ1-3; D call uncertain. V shed 6 bases and J shed 0 bases, with 12 bases lying between them. Germline CDR1 reads LNHDA; CDR2 reads SQIVND (reference sequence). The CDR3 has 15 amino acids. CDR3 loop: CASSQRVSSGNTIYF. The DNA for the CDR3 is TGTGCCAGTAGCCAACGGGTTAGCTCTGGAAACACCATATATTTT.

CDR3 sequence (DNA): TGTGCCAGCAGTTCGCAAAGGAGACAGATCAATCAGCCCCAGCATTTT. Translation gives CASSSQRRQINQPQHF. The chain carries TRBV7-8 and TRBJ1-5; weak D call: TRBD1 (5 bases). This CDR3 spans 16 amino acids. Germline V lookup: CDR1 SGHVS, CDR2 FQNEAQ. V was pared by 6 bases and J by 3 bases, with 18 bases between.